This T cell receptor (beta chain) comes out of a study of T cell repertoires in cytomegalovirus infection. Across the study: Public TCR beta signatures were indicative of both CMV infection and a matching HLA type. General observations from the study: What dominated the ex vivo response were HLA-C-restricted CMV-specific TCR beta clonotypes. Based on cumulative public TCR beta family frequency, carriers of CMV plus the relevant HLA were identified.

This clonotype was observed a few times. Its antigen is currently unknown. Each CDR3 protein is one row after TCRdb ran MiXCR on the reads. The table shows more than 50,000 distinct CDR3 sequences, with roughly 32% occurring only once. The V end was cut by 4 bases, the J end by 11 bases, with 18 bases between. Per the germline V gene, CDR1 is SGHKS and CDR2 is YYEKEE (reference sequence). The CDR3 totals 13 residues. The sample was PBMCs, sequenced either directly or after in vitro stimulation (not recorded which). The V call is TRBV5-5, the J call TRBJ1-1; D unclear. The TCR originated in a human donor in good health (CMV status not recorded). Some clones in this sample may be carry-over from other donors' samples. Here the CDR3 DNA reads TGTGCCAGCAGCCGGACGGGTTCCCGTCAGGCTTTCTTT. Its translation is CASSRTGSRQAFF.